This TCR beta chain was sequenced in a study of T cell changes during pregnancy in multiple sclerosis. Unmatched junction bases numbered 6, after V lost 0 bases and J lost 4 bases. This CDR3 contains 16 residues. CDR1 is MGHRA, CDR2 YSYEKL, per germline. Using immunoSEQ multiplex PCR, the repertoire was profiled, and TCRdb retains in-frame clones only, with some absent. This sample has tens of thousands of clones, with approximately 94% found just once. This TCR came from a female donor with multiple sclerosis, enrolled in a pregnancy study. The genes are TRBV4-1 and TRBJ2-4; 7 bases match TRBD1. This specimen was CD4+ T cells from peripheral blood mononuclear cells, taken in the second trimester of pregnancy. The CDR3 protein is CASSQEGWDRKNIQYF. The CDR3, as DNA: TGCGCCAGCAGCCAAGAGGGATGGGACAGAAAAAACATTCAGTACTTC.